This T cell receptor (beta chain) was sequenced during a study of cytomegalovirus exposure and HLA in healthy donors. Background on the study: About 200 million T cells yielded fewer than 120 million unique TCR beta sequences in earlier analysis.

Both 60 Vbeta primers and 13 Jbeta primers went into the PCR. Libraries were prepared by immunoSEQ multiplex PCR; TCRdb keeps only in-frame clonotypes and omits some of them. The sample carries about 98,000 clones, 75% to 90% recorded once. Losses at the gene ends were 5 bases for V and 5 bases for J; bases not matched to a gene: 4. The CDR3 has 14 amino acids. Germline V gene lookup returns CDR1 MNHEY and CDR2 SMNVEV (reference sequence). Whole-study results and caveats: Data from an earlier analysis indicated that most TCR beta V segments were productive either about 87% or about 30% of the time. The number of N-insertions in an Asian-associated ancestry cluster was reportedly below the approximately 600-donor mean in a later analysis.

Note on this clone: Its antigen is not known.

The gene calls are TRBV27 and TRBJ1-3, with 9 bases that match TRBD1. Sequenced material: PBMCs. This receptor was identified in a man aged 35-49 years in good health and CMV-seronegative. The CDR3 sequence is CASSPGTGRNTIYF. CDR3 coding DNA: TGTGCCAGCAGTCCTGGGACAGGGAGAAACACCATATATTTT.